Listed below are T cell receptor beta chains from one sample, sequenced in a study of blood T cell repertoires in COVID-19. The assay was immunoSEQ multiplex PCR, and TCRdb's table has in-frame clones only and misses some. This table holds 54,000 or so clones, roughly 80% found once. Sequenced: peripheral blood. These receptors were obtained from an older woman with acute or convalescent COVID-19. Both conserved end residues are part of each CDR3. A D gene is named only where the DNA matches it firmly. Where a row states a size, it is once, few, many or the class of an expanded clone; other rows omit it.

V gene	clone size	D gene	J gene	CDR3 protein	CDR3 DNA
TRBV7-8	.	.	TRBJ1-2	CASSLGAGVYGYTF	TGTGCCAGCAGCTTAGGGGCGGGGGTGTATGGCTACACCTTC
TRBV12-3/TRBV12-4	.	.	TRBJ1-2	CASSLALRYGYTF	TGTGCCAGCAGTTTAGCGCTACGGTATGGCTACACCTTC
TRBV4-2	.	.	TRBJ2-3	CASSQVGVASTDTQYF	TGTGCCAGCAGCCAAGTGGGCGTTGCTAGCACAGATACGCAGTATTTT
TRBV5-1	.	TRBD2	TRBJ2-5	CASSLGLAGSRPQETQYF	TGCGCCAGCAGCTTGGGTCTAGCGGGATCCCGCCCGCAAGAGACCCAGTACTTC
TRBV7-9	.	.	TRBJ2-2	CASSRENTGELFF	TGTGCCAGCAGTCGGGAGAACACCGGGGAGCTGTTTTTT
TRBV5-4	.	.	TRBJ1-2	CASSRAGGIGGYTF	TGTGCCAGCAGCCGGGCGGGTGGGATCGGTGGCTACACCTTC
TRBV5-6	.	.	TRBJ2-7	CASSFRKGIGYEQYF	TGTGCCAGCAGCTTCCGGAAGGGGATTGGGTACGAGCAGTACTTC
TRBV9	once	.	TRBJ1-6	CASSVSGGNSPLHF	TGTGCCAGCAGCGTCTCCGGAGGAAATTCACCCCTCCACTTT
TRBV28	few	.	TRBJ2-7	CASSFAPALRGEQYF	TGTGCCAGCAGTTTTGCCCCGGCACTTCGGGGAGAGCAGTACTTC
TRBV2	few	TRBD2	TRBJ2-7	CASILGLADYEQYF	TGTGCCAGCATTCTCGGACTAGCGGACTACGAGCAGTACTTC
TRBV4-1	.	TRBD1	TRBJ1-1	CASSHLGQLYTEAFF	TGCGCCAGCAGCCACCTGGGACAGCTTTACACTGAAGCTTTCTTT
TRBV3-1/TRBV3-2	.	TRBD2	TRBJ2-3	CASRLTSGSTDTQYF	TGTGCCAGCAGGCTAACTAGCGGTAGCACAGATACGCAGTATTTT
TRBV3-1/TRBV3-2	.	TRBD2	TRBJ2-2	CASSPTRLAGGPGELFF	TGTGCCAGCAGCCCCACTCGACTAGCGGGAGGCCCCGGGGAGCTGTTTTTT
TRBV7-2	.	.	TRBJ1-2	CASSPVARSYGYTF	TGTGCCAGCAGCCCGGTGGCCAGGTCTTATGGCTACACCTTC
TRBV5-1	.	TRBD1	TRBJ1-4	CASSRQGIEEKLFF	TGCGCCAGCAGCCGACAGGGCATAGAGGAAAAACTGTTTTTT
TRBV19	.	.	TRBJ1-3	CASRFDRSSGNTIYF	TGTGCCAGTAGATTTGACAGGAGCTCTGGAAACACCATATATTTT
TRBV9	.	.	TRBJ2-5	CASSPQHRVGETQYF	TGTGCCAGCAGCCCTCAACACAGGGTAGGAGAGACCCAGTACTTC
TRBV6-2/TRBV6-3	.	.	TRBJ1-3	CASSYGGVSGNTIYF	TGTGCCAGCAGTTACGGTGGAGTCTCTGGAAACACCATATATTTT
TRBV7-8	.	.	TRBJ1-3	CASSWRGSGNTIYF	TGTGCCAGCAGCTGGAGGGGCTCTGGAAACACCATATATTTT
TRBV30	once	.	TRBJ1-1	CAWSRGWGFEAFF	TGTGCCTGGAGTCGGGGGTGGGGGTTTGAAGCTTTCTTT
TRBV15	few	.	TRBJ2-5	CATSRAVMETQYF	TGTGCCACCAGCAGAGCCGTTATGGAGACCCAGTACTTC
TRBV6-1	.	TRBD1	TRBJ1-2	CASSERTGQDGYTF	TGTGCCAGCAGTGAAAGGACAGGTCAAGATGGCTACACCTTC
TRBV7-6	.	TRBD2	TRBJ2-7	CASSLAGLAGGRRDEQYF	TGTGCCAGCAGCTTAGCGGGACTAGCGGGAGGTCGCCGCGACGAGCAGTACTTC
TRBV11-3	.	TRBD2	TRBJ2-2	CASSSQLGRVTGELFF	TGTGCCAGCAGCTCCCAACTGGGGAGGGTCACCGGGGAGCTGTTTTTT
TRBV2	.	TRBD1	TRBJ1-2	CASKLDRGKDYTF	TGTGCCAGCAAGTTGGACAGGGGCAAGGACTACACCTTC
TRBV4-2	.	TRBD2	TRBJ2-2	CASSRGSGGATGELFF	TGTGCCAGCAGCCGAGGCAGCGGGGGGGCGACCGGGGAGCTGTTTTTT
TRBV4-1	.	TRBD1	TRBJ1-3	CASSLGGRGRGSGNTIYF	TGCGCCAGCAGCCTCGGGGGCAGGGGGCGAGGATCTGGAAACACCATATATTTT
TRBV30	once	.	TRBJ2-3	CAWSVLVFLARPTSTDTQYF	.
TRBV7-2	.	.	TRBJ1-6	CASSLPGLNSPLHF	TGTGCCAGCAGCTTACCGGGTCTTAATTCACCCCTCCACTTT